This entry is about one TCR beta chain. These data are taken from a study of blood T cell repertoires in COVID-19. In the authors' workflow: Quantification of nucleated cells was approximated via reference gene primer amplification. Libraries were prepared by immunoSEQ multiplex PCR; TCRdb keeps only in-frame clonotypes and omits some of them. That table furnishes V, J and clone size, whereas the DNA furnished D and trimming. The table has about 200,000 clones, approximately 83% seen once; the top ten hold 3% to 4%. The CDR3 consists of 14 residues. V was pared by 4 bases and J by 7 bases, with 14 bases between. CDR1 and CDR2 (germline): ENHRY, SYGVKD.

The chain is built from TRBV10-3 and TRBJ1-5, with D perhaps TRBD1 (5 bases). The sequenced sample was peripheral blood. The origin of this receptor is a man in his fifties or sixties with acute or convalescent COVID-19. CDR3 region: CAISVGAQQQPQHF. For the CDR3, the DNA is TGTGCCATCAGTGTAGGGGCGCAACAGCAGCCCCAGCATTTT.